The rows below give T cell receptor beta chains drawn from one sample of a study of neurological immune-mediated disorders. TCRdb used MiXCR to reprocess the 5' RACE reads, holding one entry per CDR3 protein. The sample consists of tens of thousands of distinct CDR3 sequences, 5% to 7% of them appearing once. The sample comprised PBMCs. The origin of the receptors is a woman between 40 and 50 years old in good health. Each CDR3 is given with its conserved first and last residue. The order of the fields is CDR3 DNA, CDR3 protein, D gene, J gene, V gene, clone size. D genes are given only for firm matches. Each size is once, few, many or a size class.

DNA: TGCAGTGCCCAGGGACAACCCTACGAGCAGTACTTC
CDR3: CSAQGQPYEQYF
D: NA
J: TRBJ2-7
V: TRBV20-1
size: many

DNA: TGCGCCAGCAGCTTGGTTAGGACTGGCACCGGGGAGCTGTTTTTT
CDR3: CASSLVRTGTGELFF
D: NA
J: TRBJ2-2
V: TRBV5-1
size: medium-sized

DNA: TGTGCCAGCAGCTCAGGGACTAGCGGAACTGAGCAGTTCTTC
CDR3: CASSSGTSGTEQFF
D: TRBD2
J: TRBJ2-1
V: TRBV7-3
size: many

DNA: TGTGCCAGCAGCGAATATCGACAGTCTAACTATGGCTACACCTTC
CDR3: CASSEYRQSNYGYTF
D: NA
J: TRBJ1-2
V: TRBV7-2
size: many

DNA: TGCAGCGTTGGGTCAGTCGATCAGCCCCAGCATTTT
CDR3: CSVGSVDQPQHF
D: NA
J: TRBJ1-5
V: TRBV29-1
size: medium-sized

DNA: TGCAGCGTTGGAGACACTAGCGCAGGGGTTACGCAGTATTTT
CDR3: CSVGDTSAGVTQYF
D: NA
J: TRBJ2-3
V: TRBV29-1
size: medium-sized

DNA: TGCAGTGCTAGAAGCTTCGGACTAGCGGGAGGAAACCAAGAGACCCAGTACTTC
CDR3: CSARSFGLAGGNQETQYF
D: TRBD2
J: TRBJ2-5
V: TRBV20-1
size: many

DNA: TGTGCCAGCAGTTTACTCGGGACTAGCGGAAACATTCAGTACTTC
CDR3: CASSLLGTSGNIQYF
D: TRBD2
J: TRBJ2-4
V: TRBV28
size: many

DNA: TGCAGTGCTAGCCCGTTAACTAGCGGGAGAGGGAACGAGCAGTACTTC
CDR3: CSASPLTSGRGNEQYF
D: TRBD2
J: TRBJ2-7
V: TRBV20-1
size: many

DNA: TGCGCCAGCAGCTTGGAGGGGAACAGGGGGAATCAGCCCCAGCATTTT
CDR3: CASSLEGNRGNQPQHF
D: TRBD1
J: TRBJ1-5
V: TRBV5-1
size: many

DNA: TGCAGTGCGAACGTTAGGAACAATGAGCAGTTCTTC
CDR3: CSANVRNNEQFF
D: NA
J: TRBJ2-1
V: TRBV20-1
size: medium-sized

DNA: TGTGCCAGCAGTTCTAGGGGTTGGGTGAACACTGAAGCTTTCTTT
CDR3: CASSSRGWVNTEAFF
D: NA
J: TRBJ1-1
V: TRBV27
size: many

DNA: TGTGCCAGCAGTTACAGCGCTGTGAACACTGAAGCTTTCTTT
CDR3: CASSYSAVNTEAFF
D: NA
J: TRBJ1-1
V: TRBV6-5
size: many

DNA: TGTGCCAGCAGCCCTACTAGGAACCAAGAGACCCAGTACTTC
CDR3: CASSPTRNQETQYF
D: NA
J: TRBJ2-5
V: TRBV11-2
size: many

DNA: TGTGCCAGCAGTTGGGGGGCAGGTGTCAATTCACCCCTCCACTTT
CDR3: CASSWGAGVNSPLHF
D: NA
J: TRBJ1-6
V: TRBV25-1
size: many

DNA: TGCAGTGCTAGAAGCGGCTATGGCTACACCTTC
CDR3: CSARSGYGYTF
D: NA
J: TRBJ1-2
V: TRBV20-1
size: many

DNA: TGTGCCAGTGCTCCGGGACTAGCCATCTTGGGTAGCACAGATACGCAGTATTTT
CDR3: CASAPGLAILGSTDTQYF
D: TRBD2
J: TRBJ2-3
V: TRBV5-5
size: many

DNA: TGCGCCAGCAGCTTGGAGGCTAGCGGGAGTTACGAGCAGTACTTC
CDR3: CASSLEASGSYEQYF
D: TRBD2
J: TRBJ2-7
V: TRBV5-1
size: many